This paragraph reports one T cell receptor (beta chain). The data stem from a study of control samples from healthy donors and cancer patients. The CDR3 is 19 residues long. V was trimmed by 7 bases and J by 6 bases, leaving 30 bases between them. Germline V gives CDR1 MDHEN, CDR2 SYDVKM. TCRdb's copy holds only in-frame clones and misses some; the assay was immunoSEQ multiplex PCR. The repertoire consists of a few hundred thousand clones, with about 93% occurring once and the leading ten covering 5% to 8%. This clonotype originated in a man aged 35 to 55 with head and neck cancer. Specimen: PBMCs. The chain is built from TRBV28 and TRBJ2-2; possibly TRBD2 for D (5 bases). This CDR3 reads CASTPRPSLSVPSPGELFF. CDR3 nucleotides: TGTGCCAGCACCCCTCGGCCCTCCCTTAGCGTTCCTTCGCCCGGGGAGCTGTTTTTT. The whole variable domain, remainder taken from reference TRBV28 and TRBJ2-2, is DVKVTQSSRYLVKRTGEKVFLECVQDMDHENMFWYRQDPGLGLRLIYFSYDVKMKEKGDIPEGYSVSREKKERFSLILESASTNQTSMYLCASTPRPSLSVPSPGELFFGEGSRLTVL.